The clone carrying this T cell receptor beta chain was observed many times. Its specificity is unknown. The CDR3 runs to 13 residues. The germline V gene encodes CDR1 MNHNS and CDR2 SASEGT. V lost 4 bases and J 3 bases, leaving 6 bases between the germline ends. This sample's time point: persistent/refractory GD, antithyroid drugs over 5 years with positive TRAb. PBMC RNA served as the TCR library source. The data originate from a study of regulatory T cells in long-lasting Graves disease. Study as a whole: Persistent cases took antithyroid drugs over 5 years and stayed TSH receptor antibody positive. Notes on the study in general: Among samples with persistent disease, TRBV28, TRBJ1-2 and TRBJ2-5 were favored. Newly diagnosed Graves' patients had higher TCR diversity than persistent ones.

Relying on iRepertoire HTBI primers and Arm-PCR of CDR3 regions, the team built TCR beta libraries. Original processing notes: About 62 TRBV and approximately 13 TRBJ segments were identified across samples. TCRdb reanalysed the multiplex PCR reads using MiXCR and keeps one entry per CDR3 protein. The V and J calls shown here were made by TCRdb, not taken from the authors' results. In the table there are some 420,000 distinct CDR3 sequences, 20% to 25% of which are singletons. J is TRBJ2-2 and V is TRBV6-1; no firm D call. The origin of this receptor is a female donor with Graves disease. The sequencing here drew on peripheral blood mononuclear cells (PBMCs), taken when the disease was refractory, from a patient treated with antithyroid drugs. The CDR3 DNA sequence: TGTGCCAGCAGTGCATCCTACACCGGGGAGCTGTTTTTT. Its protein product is CASSASYTGELFF.